Each of the 5 T cell receptor beta chains below was sequenced from the same sample in a study of beta chain features in type 1 diabetes. General study findings and limits: Type 1 diabetes patients had TCRB CDR3s that were shorter (moderately but significantly so) in all four CD4+ subsets.

Every bit of the isolated RNA underwent reverse transcription, so sequencing read expressed TCRB transcripts. Sequenced by immunoSEQ multiplex PCR; TCRdb stores in-frame clones only, minus some. The data contain about 650,000 clones, around 12% of them singletons. No cognate antigen is known for these TCRs. Material: naive CD4+ T cells from blood. These receptor sequences come from a man younger than 40 with type 1 diabetes.

The chain uses TRBV5-1 and TRBJ1-5, with D perhaps TRBD1 (5 bases). The V gene lost 3 bases and the J gene lost 4 bases, with 11 bases spanning the gap. Looked up from germline, CDR1 is SGHRS and CDR2 is YFSETQ. The CDR3 covers 14 residues. DNA for the CDR3: TGCGCCAGCAGCTCCGGCGGGGCGAATCAGCCCCAGCATTTT. It specifies CASSSGGANQPQHF.

The chain employs TRBV7-2 and TRBJ1-5; D unresolved. This CDR3 has 14 amino acids. From germline, CDR1 is SGHTA and CDR2 FQGNSA. The germline V and J ends were trimmed by 4 bases and 1 base, with 8 bases remaining between them. CDR3 sequence reads: CASSSGSSNQPQHF. In DNA, the CDR3 is TGTGCCAGCAGCTCGGGGTCAAGCAATCAGCCCCAGCATTTT.

This clone was observed a handful of times. The rearrangement links TRBV7-2 to TRBJ2-5, with a possible D match to TRBD2 (5 bases). Germline-derived CDR1 and CDR2 are SGHTA and FQGNSA. The CDR3 totals 12 residues. V lost 6 bases and J 5 bases, leaving 10 bases between the germline ends. The CDR3 bases are TGTGCCAGCAGACGATCGGGGGAGACCCAGTACTTC. Amino acid sequence: CASRRSGETQYF.

To note about this clone: Within the sample, other DNA sequences also encode this same CDR3. The CDR3 DNA is TGTGCCAGCAGTTACTCGAGAAAAGAGACCCAGTACTTC. Its translation is CASSYSRKETQYF. This sequence joins TRBV6-6 and TRBJ2-5; no clear D. Germline V gene data show CDR1 as MNHNY and CDR2 as SVGAGI (reference sequence). The CDR3 loop spans 13 amino acids. Trimming pared 0 bases from V and 3 bases from J, leaving 5 bases between.

CDR3 protein: CASRTGGSSYEQYF. DNA for the CDR3: TGCGCCAGCCGCACAGGGGGGTCATCCTACGAGCAGTACTTC. V gene TRBV5-1 combines with J gene TRBJ2-7; 8 bases are shared with TRBD1. The V gene's germline CDR1 is SGHRS and CDR2 YFSETQ. The CDR3 sequence is 14 residues long. V gave up 7 bases and J gave up 1 base; unmatched junction bases: 7. The full variable domain, in which reference TRBV5-1 and TRBJ2-7 provide the parts outside the CDR3, is KAGVTQTPRYLIKTRGQQVTLSCSPISGHRSVSWYQQTPGQGLQFLFEYFSETQRNKGNFPGRFSGRQFSNSRSEMNVSTLELGDSALYLCASRTGGSSYEQYFGPGTRLTVT.